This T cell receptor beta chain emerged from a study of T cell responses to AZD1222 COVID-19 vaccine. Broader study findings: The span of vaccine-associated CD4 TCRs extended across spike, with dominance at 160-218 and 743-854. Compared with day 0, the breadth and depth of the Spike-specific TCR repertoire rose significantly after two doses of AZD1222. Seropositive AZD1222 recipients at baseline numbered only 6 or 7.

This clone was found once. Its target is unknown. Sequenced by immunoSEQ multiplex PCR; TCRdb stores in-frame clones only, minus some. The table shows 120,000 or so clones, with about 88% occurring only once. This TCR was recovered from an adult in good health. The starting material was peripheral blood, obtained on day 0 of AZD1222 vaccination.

This CDR3 is CASSRVAGGNEQFF. Written as DNA, the CDR3 is TGTGCCAGCAGCCGGGTAGCGGGAGGCAATGAGCAGTTCTTC. The chain uses TRBV3-1 (or the pseudogene TRBV3-2) and TRBJ2-1, with TRBD2 matching over 10 bases. Germline CDR1 reads LGHDT; CDR2 reads YNNKEL (reference sequence). Losses at the gene ends were 4 bases for V and 6 bases for J; bases not matched to a gene: 3. This CDR3 region has 14 residues.